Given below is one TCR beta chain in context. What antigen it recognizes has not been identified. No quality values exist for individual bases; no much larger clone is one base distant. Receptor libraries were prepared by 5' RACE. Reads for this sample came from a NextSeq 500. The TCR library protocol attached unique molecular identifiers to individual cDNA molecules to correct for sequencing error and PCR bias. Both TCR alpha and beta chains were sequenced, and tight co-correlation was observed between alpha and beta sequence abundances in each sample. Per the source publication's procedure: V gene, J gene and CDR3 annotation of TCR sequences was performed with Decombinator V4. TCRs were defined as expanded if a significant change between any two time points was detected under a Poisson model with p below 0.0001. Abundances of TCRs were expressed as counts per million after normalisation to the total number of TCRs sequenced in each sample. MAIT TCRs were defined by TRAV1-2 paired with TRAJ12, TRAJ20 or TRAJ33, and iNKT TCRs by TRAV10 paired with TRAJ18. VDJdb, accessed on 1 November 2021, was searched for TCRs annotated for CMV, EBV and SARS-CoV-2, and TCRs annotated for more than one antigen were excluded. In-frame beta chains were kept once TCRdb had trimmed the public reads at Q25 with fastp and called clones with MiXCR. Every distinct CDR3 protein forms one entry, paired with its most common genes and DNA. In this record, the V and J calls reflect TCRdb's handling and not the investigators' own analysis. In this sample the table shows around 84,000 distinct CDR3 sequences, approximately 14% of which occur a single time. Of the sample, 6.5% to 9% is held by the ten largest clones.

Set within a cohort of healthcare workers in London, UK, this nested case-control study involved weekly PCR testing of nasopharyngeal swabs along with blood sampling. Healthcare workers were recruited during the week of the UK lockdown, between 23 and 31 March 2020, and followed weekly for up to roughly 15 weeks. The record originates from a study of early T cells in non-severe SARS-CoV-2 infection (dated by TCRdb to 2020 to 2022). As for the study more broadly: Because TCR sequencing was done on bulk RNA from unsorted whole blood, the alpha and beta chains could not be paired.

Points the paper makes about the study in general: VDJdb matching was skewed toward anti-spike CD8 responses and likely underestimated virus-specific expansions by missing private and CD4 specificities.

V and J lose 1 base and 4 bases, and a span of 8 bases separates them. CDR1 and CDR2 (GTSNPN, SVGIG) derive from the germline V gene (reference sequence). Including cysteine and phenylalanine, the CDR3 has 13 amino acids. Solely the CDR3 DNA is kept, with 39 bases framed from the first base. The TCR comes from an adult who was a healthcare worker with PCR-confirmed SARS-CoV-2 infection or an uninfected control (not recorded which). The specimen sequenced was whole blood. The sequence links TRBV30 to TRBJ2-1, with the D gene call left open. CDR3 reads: CAWSESAYNEQFF. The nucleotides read TGTGCCTGGAGTGAGTCGGCTTACAATGAGCAGTTCTTC.